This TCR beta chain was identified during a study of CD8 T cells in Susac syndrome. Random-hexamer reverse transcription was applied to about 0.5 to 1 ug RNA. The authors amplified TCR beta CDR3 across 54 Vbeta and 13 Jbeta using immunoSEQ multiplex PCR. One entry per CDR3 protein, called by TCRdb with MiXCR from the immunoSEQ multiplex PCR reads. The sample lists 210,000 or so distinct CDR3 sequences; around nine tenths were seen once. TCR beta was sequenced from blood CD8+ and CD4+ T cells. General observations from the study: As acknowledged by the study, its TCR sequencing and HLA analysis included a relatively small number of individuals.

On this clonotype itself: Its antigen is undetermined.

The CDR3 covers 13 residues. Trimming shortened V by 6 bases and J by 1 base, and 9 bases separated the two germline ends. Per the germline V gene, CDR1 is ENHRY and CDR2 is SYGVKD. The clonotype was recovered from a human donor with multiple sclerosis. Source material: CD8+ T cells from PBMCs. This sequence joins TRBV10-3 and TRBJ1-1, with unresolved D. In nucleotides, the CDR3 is TGTGCCATCAGGGACGTCCCGAACACTGAAGCTTTCTTT. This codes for CAIRDVPNTEAFF.